The 3 T cell receptor beta chains reported below all come from one sample, sequenced in a study of cytomegalovirus exposure and HLA in healthy donors. Amplification used 60 Vbeta primers and 13 Jbeta primers. Generated by immunoSEQ multiplex PCR, the TCRdb table keeps only in-frame clones and is missing some. The table lists just under 150,000 clones, 65% to 90% of them singletons. The specimen sequenced was PBMCs. These receptors were obtained from a woman in her thirties in good health and CMV-seronegative.

The genes are TRBV5-4 and TRBJ1-5; TRBD1 agrees at 8 bases. Germline V gene sequence: CDR1 SGHNT, CDR2 YYREEE (reference sequence). The ends lost 3 bases at V and 2 bases at J; junction bases unmatched: 10. The CDR3 runs 17 residues. The CDR3 coding sequence is TGTGCCAGCAGCTACCATGGACAGGGTGGGGGCAATCAGCCCCAGCATTTT. This gives the protein CASSYHGQGGGNQPQHF.

The rearrangement joins TRBV4-1 to TRBJ2-3, with 8 positions matching TRBD2. From germline, CDR1 is MGHRA and CDR2 YSYEKL. The CDR3 length is 16 residues. J lost 2 bases, V lost 1 base, and 5 bases had no gene match. As DNA, the CDR3 is TGCGCCAGCAGCCAAGGGAGGACTAGCCCCACAGATACGCAGTATTTT. Translating gives CASSQGRTSPTDTQYF.

V usage is TRBV5-1 and J usage is TRBJ2-5, with TRBD2 identical over 15 bases. The germline V gene encodes CDR1 SGHRS and CDR2 YFSETQ. This CDR3 is built from 15 residues. Germline trimming cut 4 bases from V and 4 bases from J; bases unmatched to any gene: 2. CDR3 sequence reads: CASSRGLAGGETQYF. For the CDR3, the DNA is TGCGCCAGCAGCCGGGGACTAGCGGGGGGAGAGACCCAGTACTTC.